The rows below give T cell receptor beta chains drawn from one sample of a study of blood T cell repertoires in COVID-19. Clones were read by immunoSEQ multiplex PCR, and TCRdb kept only the in-frame ones, dropping some. The sample lists about 70,000 clones, nearly 90% occurring once. Input material: peripheral blood. The receptors stem from a man aged 50 or older with active COVID-19. Both conserved end residues are part of each CDR3. Fields, in order: J gene, V gene, CDR3 protein.

j_call: TRBJ2-1
v_call: TRBV6-5
cdr3_aa: CASTPGTVKFF

j_call: TRBJ1-2
v_call: TRBV5-1
cdr3_aa: CASSLHTGTRGYTF

j_call: TRBJ2-7
v_call: TRBV19
cdr3_aa: CASSTTDRTYEQYF

j_call: TRBJ2-5
v_call: TRBV7-2
cdr3_aa: CASSSLGGGLQETQYF

j_call: TRBJ2-3
v_call: TRBV29-1
cdr3_aa: CSAMTRSTDTQYF

j_call: TRBJ2-2
v_call: TRBV5-1
cdr3_aa: CASLQNTGELFF

j_call: TRBJ2-7
v_call: TRBV4-3
cdr3_aa: CASSQGLTANYEQYF

j_call: TRBJ2-1
v_call: TRBV7-2
cdr3_aa: CASSSTSGGGSYNEQFF

j_call: TRBJ2-7
v_call: TRBV30
cdr3_aa: CAWIPDSSYEQYF

j_call: TRBJ2-7
v_call: TRBV6-5
cdr3_aa: CASRSTVYEQYF

j_call: TRBJ2-7
v_call: TRBV4-2
cdr3_aa: CASSQDRESSYEQYF

j_call: TRBJ2-7
v_call: TRBV7-9
cdr3_aa: CASSFWVGTIAYEQYF

j_call: TRBJ1-1
v_call: TRBV5-1
cdr3_aa: CASSLVSGQGGTEAFF

j_call: TRBJ2-6
v_call: TRBV5-5
cdr3_aa: CASSHTPGDPVLTF

j_call: TRBJ2-7
v_call: TRBV9
cdr3_aa: CASSTGLAGAYEQYF

j_call: TRBJ1-2
v_call: TRBV28
cdr3_aa: CASSSPSGYTF

j_call: TRBJ1-1
v_call: TRBV4-1
cdr3_aa: CASSQSRTGDTEAFF

j_call: TRBJ2-1
v_call: TRBV6-5
cdr3_aa: CASSYSDRDSYNEQFF

j_call: TRBJ2-5
v_call: TRBV5-1
cdr3_aa: CASTGGAGQETQYF

j_call: TRBJ1-1
v_call: TRBV14
cdr3_aa: CASRLGTGEAFF

j_call: TRBJ2-2
v_call: TRBV5-1
cdr3_aa: CASTADYLTGELFF

j_call: TRBJ1-6
v_call: TRBV3-1/TRBV3-2
cdr3_aa: CASSEGQFPPLHF

j_call: TRBJ2-2
v_call: TRBV30
cdr3_aa: CAWTGGTGELFF

j_call: TRBJ2-3
v_call: TRBV3-1/TRBV3-2
cdr3_aa: CASREGGSSTDTQYF

j_call: TRBJ1-3
v_call: TRBV4-3
cdr3_aa: CASSQDWQGSGNTIYF

j_call: TRBJ1-1
v_call: TRBV27
cdr3_aa: CASSLRLEGTTEAFF

j_call: TRBJ2-5
v_call: TRBV30
cdr3_aa: CAWSAGAGGETQYF

j_call: TRBJ1-5
v_call: TRBV6-2/TRBV6-3
cdr3_aa: CASSYSGHLSNQPQHF

j_call: TRBJ2-5
v_call: TRBV4-3
cdr3_aa: CASSQHLGLAGGTQYF

j_call: TRBJ2-7
v_call: TRBV5-1
cdr3_aa: CASSVSGGGYEQYF

j_call: TRBJ1-5
v_call: TRBV28
cdr3_aa: CASSLSGGNQPQHF

j_call: TRBJ1-5
v_call: TRBV19
cdr3_aa: CASSTEQGSNQPQHF

j_call: TRBJ1-6
v_call: TRBV6-4
cdr3_aa: CASSEARDNSPLHF

j_call: TRBJ1-5
v_call: TRBV5-5
cdr3_aa: CASSLAGYSNQPQHF

j_call: TRBJ2-2
v_call: TRBV7-6
cdr3_aa: CASSLRDLNTGELFF

j_call: TRBJ2-3
v_call: TRBV21-1
cdr3_aa: CASSLRDRDTDTQYF

j_call: TRBJ2-1
v_call: TRBV11-3
cdr3_aa: CASSLVGSPYNEQFF

j_call: TRBJ2-1
v_call: TRBV5-1
cdr3_aa: CASSFSPDFNEQFF

j_call: TRBJ2-1
v_call: TRBV2
cdr3_aa: CASMGYGRSEQFF

j_call: TRBJ2-3
v_call: TRBV5-6
cdr3_aa: CASSSGFGLGNTDTQYF

j_call: TRBJ2-5
v_call: TRBV5-1
cdr3_aa: CASSLGTGKETQYF

j_call: TRBJ2-3
v_call: TRBV10-2
cdr3_aa: CATAPGQVKDTQYF

j_call: TRBJ1-5
v_call: TRBV6-5
cdr3_aa: CASRRRVYSNQPQHF

j_call: TRBJ1-2
v_call: TRBV4-3
cdr3_aa: CASSQGVTGYTF

j_call: TRBJ2-3
v_call: TRBV20-1
cdr3_aa: CSASGGGPTDTQYF